This T cell receptor (beta chain) was identified in a study of blood T cell repertoires in COVID-19. TCRdb's table, derived via immunoSEQ multiplex PCR, lists solely in-frame clones and lacks some. The sample holds 200,000 to 300,000 clones, 90% seen once. Germline CDR1 and CDR2: KGHSH and LQKENI. The CDR3 contains 15 residues. V lost 6 bases, J lost 0 bases, and 6 bases stayed unmatched. Points on this clone: The sample holds other DNA sequences that translate to the same CDR3.

Sequenced material: peripheral blood. The origin of this receptor is a woman between 40 and 50 years old with acute or convalescent COVID-19. The V call is TRBV18, the J call TRBJ1-2; 8 bases are shared with TRBD1. The CDR3 region is CASSPGQGPNYGYTF. The DNA for the CDR3 is TGTGCCAGCTCCCCAGGACAGGGACCTAACTATGGCTACACCTTC.